This T cell receptor (beta chain) was recovered during a study of human T cells and chemical hapten exposure. The trim removed 8 bases at V and 8 bases at J, leaving 13 bases unmatched. In germline, CDR1 is MDHEN, CDR2 SYDVKM. This CDR3 is 16 amino acids long. Sample time point: patch test 2, 6 weeks after DPC sensitization. Regarding treatment: therapeutic diphenylcyclopropenone sensitization with weekly scalp DPC. This clonotype was found many times. TCRdb reprocessed the RACE reads via MiXCR and lists one record per CDR3 protein. The table records more than 80,000 distinct CDR3 sequences, 8% to 13% of them present only once.

The chain is built from TRBV28 and TRBJ2-1, with 12 nucleotides matching TRBD2. Material: whole blood, obtained in connection with sensitization to the hapten diphenylcyclopropenone (DPC). The sequence derives from a woman in her 50s with alopecia areata. Some clones in this sample may be carry-over from other donors' samples. CDR3 in DNA: TGTGCCAGCCGATTGAGACTAGCGGGAGAAGTATATGAGCAGTTCTTC. It encodes CASRLRLAGEVYEQFF.